One sample yielded the 28 T cell receptor beta chains listed below, sequenced in a study of T cell responses to AZD1222 COVID-19 vaccine. Clones were sequenced by immunoSEQ multiplex PCR, and TCRdb holds only the in-frame ones, with some missing. In the table there are 90,000 or so clones, over 70% of which are singletons. The input for sequencing was peripheral blood, taken on day 0 of AZD1222 vaccination. Source of these receptors: an adult in good health.

J is TRBJ1-5 and V is TRBV7-2, with D possibly being TRBD1 (6 bases). The ends were cut back, 5 bases at V and 2 bases at J, with 10 bases in the middle. The germline CDR1 and CDR2 sequences are SGHTA and FQGNSA. This CDR3 is 14 amino acids long. CDR3 in amino acids: CASSTRGGNQPQHF. The DNA for the CDR3 is TGTGCCAGCAGCACCAGGGGTGGCAATCAGCCCCAGCATTTT.

The chain joins TRBV15 to TRBJ1-5; D might be TRBD1 (5 bases). Germline V gives CDR1 LNHNV, CDR2 YYDKDF (reference sequence). Deletions cut 1 base from V and 4 bases from J, with 8 bases between. The CDR3 has 14 amino acids. CDR3 DNA: TGTGCCACCAGCAGAGGGGGCCGAAATCAGCCCCAGCATTTT. As protein: CATSRGGRNQPQHF. Full variable domain (remainder filled in from reference TRBV15 and TRBJ1-5): DAMVIQNPRYQVTQFGKPVTLSCSQTLNHNVMYWYQQKSSQAPKLLFHYYDKDFNNEADTPDNFQSRRPNTSFCFLDIRSPGLGDTAMYLCATSRGGRNQPQHFGDGTRLSIL.

The V and J genes are TRBV19 and TRBJ1-2; 9 bases line up with TRBD1. The CDR3 contains 14 residues. The trim removed 5 bases at V and 6 bases at J, leaving 7 bases unmatched. Germline V gives CDR1 LNHDA, CDR2 SQIVND (reference sequence). Written as DNA, the CDR3 is TGTGCCAGTAGTCTCCGGGACAGGGATAATGGCTACACCTTC. Translated: CASSLRDRDNGYTF. The full variable domain, completed using reference TRBV19 and TRBJ1-2, is DGGITQSPKYLFRKEGQNVTLSCEQNLNHDAMYWYRQDPGQGLRLIYYSQIVNDFQKGDIAEGYSVSREKKESFPLTVTSAQKNPTAFYLCASSLRDRDNGYTFGSGTRLTVV.

The chain joins TRBV9 to TRBJ1-1; D is perhaps TRBD1 (5 bases). The CDR3 extends over 14 amino acids. The germline gives CDR1 SGDLS, CDR2 YYNGEE. Deletions cut 0 bases from V and 3 bases from J, with 9 bases between. The CDR3 bases are TGTGCCAGCAGCGTAGGGGGGTCTGACACTGAAGCTTTCTTT. Residues: CASSVGGSDTEAFF.

The chain employs TRBV7-3 and TRBJ1-1; possibly TRBD1 for D (5 bases). Trimming pared 5 bases from V and 0 bases from J, leaving 13 bases between. The CDR3 is 15 residues long. Germline-derived CDR1 and CDR2 are SGHTA and FQGTGA. CDR3 loop: CASSPGGGMNTEAFF. The CDR3 region has the DNA TGTGCCAGCAGCCCTGGTGGGGGAATGAACACTGAAGCTTTCTTT.

V gene TRBV29-1 combines with J gene TRBJ2-1; weak D call: TRBD1 (6 bases). This CDR3 contains 15 residues. V shed 1 base and J shed 15 bases, with 25 bases lying between them. Germline V gene data show CDR1 as SQVTM and CDR2 as ANQGSEA. This CDR3 is CSVEVHGTRGDKRFF. The DNA for the CDR3 is TGCAGCGTTGAAGTCCACGGGACAAGAGGGGACAAGAGGTTCTTC.

The chain carries TRBV3-1 (or the pseudogene TRBV3-2) and TRBJ2-7, with 7 bases matching TRBD2. The CDR3 contains 14 residues. V gave up 4 bases and J gave up 2 bases; unmatched junction bases: 5. Per germline, CDR1 LGHDT and CDR2 YNNKEL (reference sequence). The CDR3 loop reads CASSRGEGPYEQYF. Written as DNA, the CDR3 is TGTGCCAGCAGCCGGGGGGAGGGCCCCTACGAGCAGTACTTC.

This clone was recorded only once. The rearrangement joins TRBV4-2 to TRBJ1-6; the D gene is possibly TRBD1 (5 bases). The CDR3 is 15 amino acids. The ends were cut back, 6 bases at V and 6 bases at J, with 15 bases in the middle. Germline loops: CDR1 LGHNA, CDR2 YNFKEQ. This CDR3 reads CASRTSRGSNSPLHF. The CDR3 bases are TGTGCCAGCAGAACGTCCCGGGGCAGTAATTCACCCCTCCACTTT.

The chain carries TRBV11-2 and TRBJ2-3; D not certain. The V end was cut by 1 base, the J end by 2 bases, with 10 bases between. Germline loops: CDR1 SGHAT, CDR2 FQNNGV. The CDR3 consists of 15 residues. CDR3 residues: CASSLVGTTTDTQYF. The CDR3 DNA sequence: TGTGCCAGCAGCTTAGTGGGCACGACCACAGATACGCAGTATTTT.

The J gene is TRBJ2-1, the V gene TRBV19; TRBD2 matches 13 bases. The CDR3 has 14 residues. J gave up 5 bases and V 6 bases, and 1 base lay outside the gene matches. Germline-derived CDR1 and CDR2 are LNHDA and SQIVND (reference sequence). This CDR3 is CASSGTSGNNEQFF. CDR3 nucleotide sequence: TGTGCCAGTAGCGGGACTAGCGGGAACAATGAGCAGTTCTTC. Complete variable domain (other parts from reference TRBV19 and TRBJ2-1): DGGITQSPKYLFRKEGQNVTLSCEQNLNHDAMYWYRQDPGQGLRLIYYSQIVNDFQKGDIAEGYSVSREKKESFPLTVTSAQKNPTAFYLCASSGTSGNNEQFFGPGTRLTVL.

The chain has TRBV11-2 and TRBJ2-2, with D unresolved. V dropped 3 bases and J dropped 5 bases, with 4 bases sitting between them. This CDR3 spans 12 amino acids. Germline V CDR1 and CDR2: SGHAT, FQNNGV. CDR3 bases: TGTGCCAGCAGCTTTGGAACCGGGGAGCTGTTTTTT. As protein: CASSFGTGELFF.

V gene TRBV18 combines with J gene TRBJ1-1; D is perhaps TRBD1 (6 bases). V lost 4 bases to trimming and J lost 4 bases, with 13 bases between them. Germline loops: CDR1 KGHSH, CDR2 LQKENI. The CDR3 length is 14 residues. The CDR3 loop is CASSRGAQGTEAFF. The CDR3 coding sequence is TGTGCCAGCTCACGGGGGGCGCAGGGCACTGAAGCTTTCTTT.

V is TRBV5-6 and J is TRBJ1-1; a possible D gene is TRBD1 (5 bases). The CDR3 covers 14 residues. The ends were cut back, 2 bases at V and 3 bases at J, with 11 bases in the middle. CDR1 is SGHDT and CDR2 is YYEEEE in the germline V gene. The CDR3 loop reads CASSLAWGYTEAFF. The CDR3 DNA follows: TGTGCCAGCAGCTTAGCCTGGGGGTACACTGAAGCTTTCTTT.

The J gene is TRBJ1-2, the V gene TRBV5-1; D is possibly TRBD1 (5 bases). The V gene lost 4 bases and the J gene lost 5 bases, with 9 bases spanning the gap. Germline lookup yields CDR1 SGHRS and CDR2 YFSETQ. CDR3 length: 12 residues. The CDR3 sequence: CASSGQGYGYTF. CDR3 DNA sequence: TGCGCCAGCAGCGGGCAGGGATATGGCTACACCTTC.

This chain links TRBV5-1 with TRBJ1-5; D is undetermined. Germline CDR1 SGHRS, CDR2 YFSETQ. There are 12 residues in the CDR3. Trimming stripped 0 bases from V and 9 bases from J, with 7 bases between. In nucleotides, the CDR3 is TGCGCCAGCAGCTTGGACAGCGGGCCCCAGCATTTT. Its protein is CASSLDSGPQHF. The variable domain in full, with the rest retrieved from reference TRBV5-1 and TRBJ1-5, is KAGVTQTPRYLIKTRGQQVTLSCSPISGHRSVSWYQQTPGQGLQFLFEYFSETQRNKGNFPGRFSGRQFSNSRSEMNVSTLELGDSALYLCASSLDSGPQHFGDGTRLSIL.

The V call is TRBV6-5, the J call TRBJ1-5; TRBD1 is a possible D gene (6 bases). The CDR3 sequence is 15 residues long. Trimming shortened V by 6 bases and J by 5 bases, and 17 bases separated the two germline ends. Germline CDR1 reads MNHEY; CDR2 reads SVGAGI. The CDR3 spells CASREGRTAHQPQHF. DNA of the CDR3: TGTGCCAGCAGGGAGGGTAGGACAGCTCATCAGCCCCAGCATTTT.

A single count supports this clone. The chain carries TRBV6-5 and TRBJ2-3; TRBD2 matches at 8 bases. The germline V gene encodes CDR1 MNHEY and CDR2 SVGAGI. The CDR3 length is 15 residues. J gave up 3 bases and V 8 bases, and 10 bases lay outside the gene matches. CDR3: CASSRGLAGTDTQYF. Here the CDR3 DNA reads TGTGCCAGCTCGCGGGGGCTAGCGGGTACAGATACGCAGTATTTT.

This clone showed up just once. The genes are TRBV5-1 and TRBJ1-1; the D is unclear. Trimming took off 1 base at V and 2 bases at J, with 15 bases between the two ends. This CDR3 has 16 amino acids. CDR1 and CDR2 (germline): SGHRS, YFSETQ. Here the CDR3 DNA reads TGCGCCAGCAGCTTGCGTGCGGACGGAGGAAACACTGAAGCTTTCTTT. This sequence encodes CASSLRADGGNTEAFF.

The rearrangement joins TRBV5-5 to TRBJ1-2, with D perhaps TRBD1 (5 bases). The CDR3 has 12 amino acids. Germline V lookup: CDR1 SGHKS, CDR2 YYEKEE (reference sequence). V lost 5 bases to trimming and J lost 5 bases, with 10 bases between them. The CDR3 nucleotides read TGTGCCAGCAGATACGACAGATATGGCTACACCTTC. Protein product: CASRYDRYGYTF.

This chain joins TRBV21-1 and TRBJ2-3; the table assigns TRBD2, which was not confirmed against the DNA. TRBV21-1 is noted as a pseudogene. The CDR3 has 15 amino acids. CDR3: CASSNGQTITDTQYF. CDR3 nucleotides: TGTGCCAGCAGCAATGGGCAGACTATTACAGATACGCAGTATTTT.

This clone was detected a few times. The V gene is TRBV6-5, the J gene TRBJ1-1; D is possibly TRBD1 (6 bases). The CDR3 is made up of 13 amino acids. The germline V and J ends were trimmed by 8 bases and 5 bases, with 15 bases remaining between them. CDR1 is MNHEY and CDR2 is SVGAGI in the germline V gene. The CDR3 DNA follows: TGTGCCAGCCGAGGACAGTCGGGAACTGAAGCTTTCTTT. This gives the protein CASRGQSGTEAFF.

J is TRBJ2-5 and V is TRBV7-9; 11 bases fit TRBD2. The V gene end was trimmed by 7 bases and the J gene end by 1 base; junction bases not matched to a gene: 2. Germline CDR1 reads SEHNR; CDR2 reads FQNEAQ (reference sequence). The CDR3 covers 14 residues. For the CDR3, the DNA is TGTGCCAGCACCGGGACTAGCGGCCAAGAGACCCAGTACTTC. Translating gives CASTGTSGQETQYF.

CDR3 in DNA: TGTGCCAGCAGCTCTCGCGGGGAGGTTAGCAATCAGCCCCAGCATTTT. It yields the protein CASSSRGEVSNQPQHF. V and J are TRBV5-6 and TRBJ1-5; D ambiguous. Trimming took 3 bases from V and 0 from J, leaving 13 bases between them. The CDR3 is 16 residues long. The germline V gene encodes CDR1 SGHDT and CDR2 YYEEEE.

In its sample, this clone was seen once. V usage is TRBV24-1 and J usage is TRBJ2-2, with D uncertain. This CDR3 has 14 residues. The V gene lost 5 bases and the J gene lost 2 bases, with 8 bases spanning the gap. In germline, CDR1 is KGHDR, CDR2 SFDVKD. CDR3 amino acids: CATSVGVNTGELFF. In DNA form, the CDR3 reads TGTGCCACCAGTGTAGGCGTAAACACCGGGGAGCTGTTTTTT.

This chain uses TRBV21-1 with TRBJ1-2; no check of the table's D call, TRBD1, against the DNA was made. TRBV21-1 counts as a pseudogene. The CDR3 length is 14 residues. The DNA for the CDR3 is TGTGCCAGCAGCAAAGACATCTCTAACTATGGCTACACCTTC. As protein: CASSKDISNYGYTF.

The chain joins TRBV19 to TRBJ1-2; 8 positions agree with TRBD1. The CDR3 consists of 17 residues. The V and J ends lost 6 bases and 0 bases, in that order; junction bases with no gene match: 12. CDR1 and CDR2 (germline): LNHDA, SQIVND (reference sequence). The chain's CDR3 is CASRTGAHLSTNYGYTF. The CDR3 region has the DNA TGTGCCAGTAGGACAGGGGCGCATCTCTCTACTAACTATGGCTACACCTTC.

The genes are TRBV5-5 and TRBJ1-3; 9 bases are shared with TRBD1. From germline, CDR1 is SGHKS and CDR2 YYEKEE (reference sequence). The CDR3 is 18 residues long. J lost 3 bases, V lost 0 bases, and 10 bases had no gene match. CDR3 nucleotide sequence: TGTGCCAGCAGCTTGGATTTGGGACCGGACAGGGGTGGAAACACCATATATTTT. Protein: CASSLDLGPDRGGNTIYF.

The gene calls are TRBV28 and TRBJ1-2, with D possibly matching TRBD1 (6 bases). CDR3 length: 18 amino acids. Germline CDR1 is MDHEN and CDR2 is SYDVKM. The V end was cut by 3 bases, the J end by 3 bases, with 23 bases between. The CDR3 DNA reads as TGTGCCAGCAGTTTTACGCTGCAAGGCAGGGACAACTACTATGGCTACACCTTC. Translation gives CASSFTLQGRDNYYGYTF.